These 23 T cell receptor beta chains came from one sample sequenced in a study of regulatory T cells in long-lasting Graves disease. Time point indicated: persistent/refractory GD, antithyroid drugs over 5 years with positive TRAb. Following extraction of RNA from PBMCs, that RNA was used to make the TCR library. In building TCR beta libraries, iRepertoire HTBI primers were used together with Arm-PCR of CDR3 regions. TCRdb independently ran MiXCR on the multiplex PCR reads; one entry per CDR3 protein. The table lists some 450,000 distinct CDR3 sequences, 20% to 30% of them singletons. Sequencing used peripheral blood mononuclear cells (PBMCs), obtained when the disease was refractory, from a patient treated with antithyroid drugs. The receptor set was obtained from a female donor with Graves disease.

This clonotype was found many times. The CDR3 DNA reads as TGTGCCAGCGGCGGAGGGCCCCCCTACGAGCAGTACTTC. Translated: CASGGGPPYEQYF. The chain combines TRBV6-1 with TRBJ2-7; weak D call: TRBD2 (6 bases). The CDR3 is 13 amino acids. CDR1 MNHNS and CDR2 SASEGT come from the germline V gene. V was pared by 8 bases and J by 2 bases, with 13 bases between.

V and J are TRBV6-1 and TRBJ2-2, with TRBD1 matching over 7 bases. The ends lost 6 bases at V and 1 base at J; junction bases unmatched: 8. The V gene's germline CDR1 is MNHNS and CDR2 SASEGT. CDR3 length: 16 amino acids. The CDR3 sequence: CASRLTGSVNTGELFF. The CDR3 DNA is TGTGCCAGCAGACTGACAGGGTCCGTGAACACCGGGGAGCTGTTTTTT.

The gene calls are TRBV7-8 and TRBJ1-1; 7 bases map to TRBD1. The germline V gene encodes CDR1 SGHVS and CDR2 FQNEAQ. CDR3 length equals 15 residues. V lost 2 bases and J lost 6; bases outside the gene matches: 9. The CDR3 sequence is CASSLLAGGIPEAFF. The CDR3 DNA sequence: TGTGCCAGCAGCTTACTGGCAGGGGGAATACCTGAAGCTTTCTTT.

This clonotype was observed many times. The chain recombines TRBV2 with TRBJ2-7; no clear D gene. Germline loops: CDR1 SNHLY, CDR2 FYNNEI. The CDR3 has 13 amino acids. The V end lost 9 bases, the J end lost 7 bases, and 19 bases lay between the germline ends. CDR3 sequence: CARAALEMGEQYF. The CDR3 DNA is TGTGCCAGGGCAGCGCTAGAGATGGGTGAGCAGTACTTC.

This clonotype was detected ten times or more. The rearrangement uses TRBV28 and TRBJ1-1; D may be TRBD1 (5 bases). The germline V gene has CDR1 MDHEN and CDR2 SYDVKM. V was trimmed by 5 bases and J by 5 bases, leaving 15 bases between them. This CDR3 has 14 residues. For the CDR3, the DNA is TGTGCCAGCAGTGAATCAGGGTACGGGACTGAAGCTTTCTTT. This translates into CASSESGYGTEAFF. The complete variable domain, with remaining parts taken from reference TRBV28 and TRBJ1-1, reads DVKVTQSSRYLVKRTGEKVFLECVQDMDHENMFWYRQDPGLGLRLIYFSYDVKMKEKGDIPEGYSVSREKKERFSLILESASTNQTSMYLCASSESGYGTEAFFGQGTRLTVV.

This rearrangement joins TRBV5-1 to TRBJ1-2; 7 nucleotides agree with TRBD1. Trimming cost V 2 bases and J 2 bases; bases outside gene matches: 12. Per germline, CDR1 SGHRS and CDR2 YFSETQ. This CDR3 spans 17 amino acids. The CDR3: CASSFAVGKQGNYGYTF. The DNA for the CDR3 is TGCGCCAGCAGCTTTGCGGTTGGCAAACAGGGGAACTATGGCTACACCTTC.

This clonotype was seen at least ten times. The rearrangement links TRBV2 to TRBJ2-5; 10 nucleotides match TRBD1. Losses at the gene ends were 10 bases for V and 1 base for J; bases not matched to a gene: 3. The CDR3 length is 13 residues. Germline-derived CDR1 and CDR2 are SNHLY and FYNNEI. CDR3 DNA sequence: TGTGCCAACGGGGACAGGGGCCAAGAGACCCAGTACTTC. Protein: CANGDRGQETQYF.

The chain couples TRBV18 to TRBJ2-1; TRBD1 or TRBD2 may be the D gene (5 bases each). In germline, CDR1 is KGHSH, CDR2 LQKENI. The CDR3 is 16 amino acids. V was clipped by 4 bases and J by 7 bases, with 20 bases between them. CDR3 coding DNA: TGTGCCAGCTCACTTAATAAGGGGACCCTCGGAAATGAGCAGTTCTTC. It specifies CASSLNKGTLGNEQFF. The entire variable domain, with the rest obtained from reference TRBV18 and TRBJ2-1, is as follows: NAGVMQNPRHLVRRRGQEARLRCSPMKGHSHVYWYRQLPEEGLKFMVYLQKENIIDESGMPKERFSAEFPKEGPSILRIQQVVRGDSAAYFCASSLNKGTLGNEQFFGPGTRLTVL.

The genes are TRBV9 and TRBJ2-5, with D perhaps matching TRBD1 or TRBD2 (5 bases each). The V end lost 2 bases, the J end lost 2 bases, and 10 bases lay between the germline ends. The CDR3 length is 14 residues. Germline-derived CDR1 and CDR2 are SGDLS and YYNGEE. This CDR3 is CASSVSGAQETQYF. The CDR3 DNA sequence: TGTGCCAGCAGCGTTTCCGGGGCACAAGAGACCCAGTACTTC.

This clonotype came up many times. The J gene is TRBJ1-5, the V gene TRBV28; 7 bases map to TRBD1. V shed 3 bases, J shed 3 bases, and the junction held 11 bases outside the gene matches. The CDR3 sequence is 17 residues long. CDR1 is MDHEN, CDR2 SYDVKM, per germline. The CDR3 reads CASSFDPHGTDNQPQHF. CDR3 bases: TGTGCCAGCAGTTTTGATCCCCACGGGACAGACAATCAGCCCCAGCATTTT.

The V gene is TRBV7-3, the J gene TRBJ2-1; TRBD1 might be the D (5 bases). Trimming stripped 2 bases from V and 0 bases from J, with 8 bases between. CDR3 length equals 15 residues. Germline V gene sequence: CDR1 SGHTA, CDR2 FQGTGA. This chain's CDR3 is CASSLDSNSYNEQFF. CDR3 nucleotides: TGTGCCAGCAGCTTAGACAGCAACTCCTACAATGAGCAGTTCTTC.

V usage is TRBV20-1 and J usage is TRBJ2-7; 10 bases align to TRBD2. Per the germline V gene, CDR1 is DFQATT and CDR2 is SNEGSKA (reference sequence). The CDR3 spans 15 residues. The J segment lost 3 bases and the V segment lost 3 bases, leaving 8 bases of the junction unmatched. The CDR3 region has the DNA TGCAGTGCTAGGGGAGCTAGCGGGAGAATCTACGAGCAGTACTTC. This gives the protein CSARGASGRIYEQYF.

The chain has TRBV7-2 and TRBJ2-7; D remains ambiguous. Germline lookup yields CDR1 SGHTA and CDR2 FQGNSA. This CDR3 comprises 14 residues. The V gene lost 1 base and the J gene lost 4 bases, with 11 bases spanning the gap. The CDR3 nucleotides read TGTGCCAGCAGCTTAGGAGCAAATCCTTACGAGCAGTACTTC. Translated, it gives CASSLGANPYEQYF.

This clonotype was seen ten or more times. The chain joins TRBV7-9 to TRBJ1-5; D is possibly TRBD1 (5 bases). CDR3 length: 13 amino acids. The germline CDR1 and CDR2 sequences are SEHNR and FQNEAQ (reference sequence). V dropped 7 bases and J dropped 7 bases, with 14 bases sitting between them. CDR3 in DNA: TGTGCCAGCACAGCTGGGGGGAGGCAGCCCCAGCATTTT. Amino acid sequence: CASTAGGRQPQHF.

This clonotype occurred a few times. CDR3 sequence: CASSDPISGANVLTF. CDR3 bases: TGTGCCAGCAGTGATCCGATCTCTGGGGCCAACGTCCTGACTTTC. The chain links TRBV13 to TRBJ2-6; D unclear. Germline V gene sequence: CDR1 PRHDT, CDR2 FYEKMQ (reference sequence). V lost 6 bases and J 0 bases, leaving 9 bases between the germline ends. The CDR3 contains 15 residues. The whole variable domain, filled in from reference TRBV13 and TRBJ2-6, reads AAGVIQSPRHLIKEKRETATLKCYPIPRHDTVYWYQQGPGQDPQFLISFYEKMQSDKGSIPDRFSAQQFSDYHSELNMSSLELGDSALYFCASSDPISGANVLTFGAGSRLTVL.

This clonotype was recorded many times. This chain joins TRBV6-5 and TRBJ2-7; D is unresolved. The germline CDR1 and CDR2 sequences are MNHEY and SVGAGI. The CDR3 totals 13 residues. Trimming left V 2 bases short and J 3 bases short, with 8 bases between. Here the CDR3 reads CASSYGWSYEQYF. CDR3 bases: TGTGCCAGCAGTTACGGATGGAGCTACGAGCAGTACTTC.

The chain couples TRBV3-1 to TRBJ1-2, with 9 bases lining up with TRBD1. Germline V gene lookup returns CDR1 LGHDT and CDR2 YNNKEL (reference sequence). V lost 1 base to trimming and J lost 4 bases; unmatched junction nucleotides: 7. The CDR3 has 16 amino acids. The CDR3 region is CASSQGSGQGFYGYTF. CDR3 nucleotide sequence: TGTGCCAGCAGCCAAGGGAGTGGACAGGGGTTCTATGGCTACACCTTC. The entire variable domain, with the rest obtained from reference TRBV3-1 and TRBJ1-2, is as follows: DTAVSQTPKYLVTQMGNDKSIKCEQNLGHDTMYWYKQDSKKFLKIMFSYNNKELIINETVPNRFSPKSPDKAHLNLHINSLELGDSAVYFCASSQGSGQGFYGYTFGSGTRLTVV.

This sequence joins TRBV28 and TRBJ2-1; D is ambiguous. This CDR3 has 14 residues. V lost 1 base to trimming and J lost 9 bases, with 13 bases between them. The germline gives CDR1 MDHEN, CDR2 SYDVKM. The CDR3 spells CASSLSTPLSEQFF. Here the CDR3 DNA reads TGTGCCAGCAGTTTATCAACCCCCCTCAGTGAGCAGTTCTTC.

This clonotype showed up just a few times. The rearrangement joins TRBV5-1 to TRBJ1-2; D is ambiguous. CDR3 size: 15 residues. Per the germline V gene, CDR1 is SGHRS and CDR2 is YFSETQ. Trimming cost V 0 bases and J 5 bases, with 14 bases left between them. The CDR3 coding sequence is TGCGCCAGCAGCTTGGGAGGAGCCCTTCAATATGGCTACACCTTC. Translating gives CASSLGGALQYGYTF.

The genes are TRBV9 and TRBJ1-6; D is undetermined. CDR1 and CDR2 (germline): SGDLS, YYNGEE. There are 14 residues in the CDR3. With 0 bases removed from V and 5 bases from J, the gap between germline ends came to 6 bases. For the CDR3, the DNA is TGTGCCAGCAGCGTAGGGACGGATAATTCACCCCTCCACTTT. It translates to CASSVGTDNSPLHF.

This clonotype was seen repeatedly, ten times or more. The V call is TRBV5-1, the J call TRBJ2-5, with TRBD1 identical over 8 bases. Germline CDR1 SGHRS, CDR2 YFSETQ. The V gene end was trimmed by 4 bases and the J gene end by 1 base; junction bases not matched to a gene: 6. The CDR3 loop spans 15 amino acids. CDR3 sequence: CASSTGQGPQETQYF. CDR3 DNA: TGCGCCAGCAGCACTGGACAGGGACCCCAAGAGACCCAGTACTTC.

This clonotype has a count of ten or more. The chain uses TRBV2 and TRBJ1-5; D may be TRBD1 (6 bases). V lost 6 bases, J lost 1 base, and 13 bases lay in between. The length of the CDR3 is 15 residues. Germline CDR1 and CDR2: SNHLY and FYNNEI. The chain's CDR3 is CASRSQGASNQPQHF. The CDR3, as DNA: TGTGCCAGCAGATCACAGGGCGCGAGCAATCAGCCCCAGCATTTT.

This clonotype appeared many times. The J gene is TRBJ2-7, the V gene TRBV2, with D possibly being TRBD2 (6 bases). Trimming removed 6 bases at V and 2 bases at J, with 17 bases between. CDR1 and CDR2 from the germline V gene are SNHLY and FYNNEI. This CDR3 is 15 amino acids long. CDR3 residues: CASSRLGQGTYEQYF. CDR3 nucleotide sequence: TGTGCCAGCAGCAGACTAGGACAAGGGACCTACGAGCAGTACTTC.